The 31 T cell receptor beta chains below all came from one sample that was sequenced in a study of T cell changes during pregnancy in multiple sclerosis. Assay: immunoSEQ multiplex PCR; the TCRdb copy retains only in-frame clones and omits some. In the table there are about 32,000 clones, approximately 89% of which are singletons. Sequences were derived from CD8+ T cells from peripheral blood mononuclear cells, sampled in the first trimester of pregnancy. These receptors were obtained from a female donor with multiple sclerosis, enrolled in a pregnancy study.

This clone was observed a single time. This chain uses TRBV5-1 with TRBJ2-7; 7 bases match TRBD1. Germline V gene lookup returns CDR1 SGHRS and CDR2 YFSETQ. The CDR3 length is 15 residues. V was clipped by 3 bases and J by 1 base; unmatched bases: 7. CDR3 bases: TGCGCCAGCAGCTGGGGACAGAGCGAATCCTACGAGCAGTACTTC. Protein: CASSWGQSESYEQYF. Based on the CDR3 plus reference TRBV5-1 and TRBJ2-7, the full variable domain is KAGVTQTPRYLIKTRGQQVTLSCSPISGHRSVSWYQQTPGQGLQFLFEYFSETQRNKGNFPGRFSGRQFSNSRSEMNVSTLELGDSALYLCASSWGQSESYEQYFGPGTRLTVT.

The chain joins TRBV6-4 to TRBJ2-3; no definite D call. The germline V and J ends were trimmed by 0 bases and 2 bases, with 6 bases remaining between them. The germline V gene encodes CDR1 MRHNA and CDR2 SNTAGT. This CDR3 contains 14 residues. The CDR3 is CASSDSGPTDTQYF. The CDR3, as DNA: TGTGCCAGCAGTGACTCTGGGCCCACAGATACGCAGTATTTT.

In its sample, this clone was seen once. The chain has TRBV28 and TRBJ2-7; TRBD1 matches at 8 bases. Per the germline V gene, CDR1 is MDHEN and CDR2 is SYDVKM. The CDR3 length is 13 residues. V shed 3 bases, J shed 7 bases, and the junction held 5 bases outside the gene matches. This CDR3 reads CASSLGQDREQYF. CDR3 nucleotide sequence: TGTGCCAGCAGTTTGGGACAGGACCGGGAGCAGTACTTC.

This sequence joins TRBV4-3 and TRBJ2-1; D possibly corresponds to TRBD2 (5 bases). CDR3 length: 14 amino acids. CDR1 LGHNA and CDR2 YSLEER come from the germline V gene. With 3 bases removed from V and 8 bases from J, the gap between germline ends came to 14 bases. The CDR3 spells CASSHSFTGDEQFF. The DNA for the CDR3 is TGCGCCAGCAGCCATTCATTCACCGGGGATGAGCAGTTCTTC.

J is TRBJ1-1 and V is TRBV5-1; TRBD1 aligns across 8 bases. CDR3 length: 15 amino acids. Germline lookup yields CDR1 SGHRS and CDR2 YFSETQ. Trimming took 3 bases from V and 4 from J; bases not matched to a gene: 8. The CDR3 DNA reads as TGCGCCAGCAGCTACGGACAGGGTAGTAGCACTGAAGCTTTCTTT. Protein product: CASSYGQGSSTEAFF.

V usage is TRBV29-1 and J usage is TRBJ2-7, with 10 positions matching TRBD1. The V and J ends lost 0 bases and 5 bases, in that order; junction bases with no gene match: 4. Germline V gene data show CDR1 as SQVTM and CDR2 as ANQGSEA. The CDR3 totals 14 residues. The CDR3 bases are TGCAGCGTTGAAGACGATGGGACAGGGGACGAGCAGTACTTC. Its protein is CSVEDDGTGDEQYF.

The V gene is TRBV13, the J gene TRBJ1-2; TRBD1 matches 8 bases. After removal of 7 bases from V and 4 bases from J, the junction contained 8 bases not matched to a gene. The CDR3 sequence is 14 residues long. Per the germline V gene, CDR1 is PRHDT and CDR2 is FYEKMQ (reference sequence). The DNA for the CDR3 is TGTGCCAGCAACACTCAGGGGGCGAGCTATGGCTACACCTTC. It codes for CASNTQGASYGYTF. The whole variable domain, remainder taken from reference TRBV13 and TRBJ1-2, is AAGVIQSPRHLIKEKRETATLKCYPIPRHDTVYWYQQGPGQDPQFLISFYEKMQSDKGSIPDRFSAQQFSDYHSELNMSSLELGDSALYFCASNTQGASYGYTFGSGTRLTVV.

The chain is built from TRBV30 and TRBJ2-6, with a possible D match to TRBD1 (5 bases). CDR1 is GTSNPN and CDR2 is SVGIG in the germline V gene (reference sequence). The ends were cut back, 0 bases at V and 0 bases at J, with 9 bases in the middle. The CDR3 runs to 16 residues. The CDR3 DNA follows: TGTGCCTGGAGTGTCTCAGGGATCTCTGGGGCCAACGTCCTGACTTTC. Translation: CAWSVSGISGANVLTF.

The chain has TRBV5-1 and TRBJ1-5; 10 positions agree with TRBD1. Germline-derived CDR1 and CDR2 are SGHRS and YFSETQ. This CDR3 region has 16 residues. Trimming at V came to 0 bases and at J to 2 bases, leaving 2 bases not matched to a gene. Here the CDR3 DNA reads TGCGCCAGCAGCTTGGGGACAGGGGGAGGCAATCAGCCCCAGCATTTT. It translates to CASSLGTGGGNQPQHF.

The rearrangement joins TRBV27 to TRBJ2-5; 9 bases agree with TRBD1. Germline loops: CDR1 MNHEY, CDR2 SMNVEV (reference sequence). With V trimmed by 3 bases and J by 5 bases, 4 bases remained unmatched. CDR3 length: 14 residues. The CDR3 loop reads CASSFGQGLETQYF. The DNA of the CDR3 is TGTGCCAGCAGTTTCGGACAGGGGCTGGAGACCCAGTACTTC.

DNA for the CDR3: TGTGCCAGCAGGGATCTCCAGGGCGTGACCTACGAGCAGTACTTC. Its protein product is CASRDLQGVTYEQYF. This chain joins TRBV2 and TRBJ2-7; D may be TRBD1 (5 bases). Trimming left V 6 bases short and J 2 bases short, with 17 bases between. The CDR3 consists of 15 residues. Germline-derived CDR1 and CDR2 are SNHLY and FYNNEI.

The chain combines TRBV7-2 with TRBJ2-1; 9 bases fit TRBD1. The trim removed 2 bases at V and 5 bases at J, leaving 1 base unmatched. This CDR3 comprises 14 residues. The germline V gene has CDR1 SGHTA and CDR2 FQGNSA. CDR3 in amino acids: CASSLRDRDNEQFF. DNA for the CDR3: TGTGCCAGCAGCTTAAGGGACAGGGACAATGAGCAGTTCTTC.

The chain employs TRBV11-2 and TRBJ1-1; 9 nucleotides match TRBD1. Trimming at V came to 3 bases and at J to 1 base, leaving 3 bases not matched to a gene. The CDR3 extends over 15 amino acids. Germline values: CDR1 SGHAT, CDR2 FQNNGV. The CDR3 sequence is CASSLYRGRNTEAFF. Written as DNA, the CDR3 is TGTGCCAGCAGCTTGTACAGGGGGCGGAACACTGAAGCTTTCTTT.

V gene TRBV5-1 combines with J gene TRBJ2-1, with 12 bases fitting TRBD2. Germline CDR1 is SGHRS and CDR2 is YFSETQ. There are 18 residues in the CDR3. Losses at the gene ends were 0 bases for V and 0 bases for J; bases not matched to a gene: 4. The CDR3 sequence is CASSLGLAGDSSYNEQFF. CDR3 in DNA: TGCGCCAGCAGCTTGGGACTAGCGGGGGACAGCTCCTACAATGAGCAGTTCTTC.

The CDR3 protein is CAARQSNQPQHF. CDR3 bases: TGTGCCGCTCGACAGAGCAATCAGCCCCAGCATTTT. The V and J genes are TRBV6-1 and TRBJ1-5, with TRBD1 as a possible D gene (5 bases). The germline V gene encodes CDR1 MNHNS and CDR2 SASEGT. Trimming cost V 11 bases and J 1 base, with 9 bases left between them. The CDR3 runs 12 residues.

The V gene is TRBV7-9, the J gene TRBJ1-5; no reliable D call. This CDR3 has 14 residues. Trimming took 1 base from V and 3 from J, leaving 7 bases between them. In germline, CDR1 is SEHNR, CDR2 FQNEAQ (reference sequence). The chain's CDR3 is CASSLEGLNQPQHF. In DNA, the CDR3 is TGTGCCAGCAGCTTAGAAGGACTCAATCAGCCCCAGCATTTT.

The CDR3 nucleotides are TGTGCCACCGATAGGGGGCTAGCTGGGCTCGAGCAGTACTTC. Protein product: CATDRGLAGLEQYF. The chain links TRBV10-3 to TRBJ2-7; the match to TRBD1 covers 7 bases. Trimming took 10 bases from V and 6 from J; bases not matched to a gene: 15. Germline-derived CDR1 and CDR2 are ENHRY and SYGVKD. The CDR3 totals 14 residues.

The chain combines TRBV5-1 with TRBJ1-1, with D possibly being TRBD1 (6 bases). Germline CDR1 and CDR2: SGHRS and YFSETQ. The CDR3 runs 12 residues. Trimming took off 2 bases at V and 10 bases at J, with 12 bases between the two ends. The DNA of the CDR3 is TGCGCCAGCAGCTTCTTACAGGGTTTAGCTTTCTTT. Encoded protein: CASSFLQGLAFF.

This clone showed up just a few times. The V gene is TRBV2, the J gene TRBJ2-2; possible D gene TRBD1, 5 bases. Germline V gene data show CDR1 as SNHLY and CDR2 as FYNNEI. This CDR3 has 13 residues. V was pared by 9 bases and J by 0 bases, with 8 bases between. CDR3 region: CARGVSNTGELFF. The DNA of the CDR3 is TGTGCCAGAGGGGTATCGAACACCGGGGAGCTGTTTTTT.

The chain employs TRBV7-6 and TRBJ2-5; 10 nucleotides match TRBD2. This CDR3 comprises 19 residues. After removal of 2 bases from V and 2 bases from J, the junction contained 14 bases not matched to a gene. Germline-derived CDR1 and CDR2 are SGHVS and FNYEAQ. The CDR3 is CASSLPILAGPQIQETQYF. The CDR3 nucleotides read TGTGCCAGCAGCTTACCGATACTAGCGGGACCCCAAATACAAGAGACCCAGTACTTC.

The rearrangement joins TRBV4-3 to TRBJ2-7, with 7 bases identical to TRBD1. This CDR3 has 15 residues. The V and J ends lost 0 bases and 0 bases, in that order; junction bases with no gene match: 2. In germline, CDR1 is LGHNA, CDR2 YSLEER. The CDR3 nucleotides are TGCGCCAGCAGCCAAGATCGGGACAGCTCCTACGAGCAGTACTTC. Translating it yields CASSQDRDSSYEQYF.

The CDR3: CASSQDIEGFEAFF. Here the CDR3 DNA reads TGCGCCAGCAGCCAAGATATTGAGGGCTTCGAAGCTTTCTTT. The V call is TRBV4-1, the J call TRBJ1-1; D is uncertain. Germline CDR1 and CDR2: MGHRA and YSYEKL. The CDR3 loop spans 14 amino acids. V was shortened by 0 bases and J by 8 bases, with 13 bases between the two germline ends.

This clone occurred once. The chain links TRBV29-1 to TRBJ2-4; unclear D gene. Trimming left V 0 bases short and J 0 bases short, with 12 bases between. This CDR3 is 16 amino acids long. CDR1 SQVTM and CDR2 ANQGSEA come from the germline V gene. The CDR3 loop reads CSVEDLTDLAKNIQYF. The CDR3 DNA follows: TGCAGCGTTGAAGATCTTACTGATCTAGCCAAAAACATTCAGTACTTC. The full variable domain, completed using reference TRBV29-1 and TRBJ2-4, is SAVISQKPSRDICQRGTSLTIQCQVDSQVTMMFWYRQQPGQSLTLIATANQGSEATYESGFVIDKFPISRPNLTFSTLTVSNMSPEDSSIYLCSVEDLTDLAKNIQYFGAGTRLSVL.

This chain links TRBV7-9 with TRBJ1-3; tentatively, D is TRBD1 (5 bases). The CDR3 consists of 15 residues. The V gene lost 5 bases and the J gene lost 7 bases, with 18 bases spanning the gap. Germline V gene sequence: CDR1 SEHNR, CDR2 FQNEAQ (reference sequence). DNA for the CDR3: TGTGCCAGCAGCGGGCGGGACGGACTCTACAACACCATATATTTT. Translation gives CASSGRDGLYNTIYF.

The J gene is TRBJ2-3, the V gene TRBV11-2; 9 positions agree with TRBD2. The CDR3 spans 18 residues. Germline V gene lookup returns CDR1 SGHAT and CDR2 FQNNGV. J gave up 5 bases and V 5 bases, and 17 bases lay outside the gene matches. The CDR3 DNA reads TGTGCCAGCAGCGTAGGCCCGGGGGCTAGCGGGAAGGTAGATACGCAGTATTTT. Residues: CASSVGPGASGKVDTQYF.

The rearrangement joins TRBV6-1 to TRBJ2-7; the match to TRBD2 covers 8 bases. The V segment lost 1 base and the J segment 4 bases; nucleotides outside the gene matches: 6. There are 15 residues in the CDR3. In germline, CDR1 is MNHNS, CDR2 SASEGT. CDR3: CASSEDGAGGYEQYF. The CDR3 DNA is TGTGCCAGCAGTGAAGACGGGGCGGGAGGATACGAGCAGTACTTC.

The chain couples TRBV7-6 to TRBJ2-3, with 12 bases aligning to TRBD2. The germline gives CDR1 SGHVS, CDR2 FNYEAQ. This CDR3 has 15 residues. V shed 5 bases, J shed 3 bases, and the junction held 3 bases outside the gene matches. The CDR3 nucleotides read TGTGCCAGCAGCCGTGGGACTAGCGGGACAGATACGCAGTATTTT. The encoded protein is CASSRGTSGTDTQYF. Complete variable domain (other parts from reference TRBV7-6 and TRBJ2-3): GAGVSQSPRYKVTKRGQDVALRCDPISGHVSLYWYRQALGQGPEFLTYFNYEAQQDKSGLPNDRFSAERPEGSISTLTIQRTEQRDSAMYRCASSRGTSGTDTQYFGPGTRLTVL.

The chain joins TRBV9 to TRBJ1-2; D might be TRBD1 (6 bases). The CDR3 consists of 14 residues. The germline V gene encodes CDR1 SGDLS and CDR2 YYNGEE. The V end lost 1 base, the J end lost 4 bases, and 11 bases lay between the germline ends. The CDR3 here is CASSVSGGVYGYTF. CDR3 nucleotides: TGTGCCAGCAGCGTATCGGGGGGCGTCTATGGCTACACCTTC.

The V and J genes are TRBV7-9 and TRBJ2-7, with D possibly TRBD1 on 6 matching bases. The CDR3 loop spans 16 amino acids. Trimming cost V 5 bases and J 3 bases, with 20 bases left between them. CDR1 is SEHNR and CDR2 is FQNEAQ in the germline V gene (reference sequence). CDR3 region: CASSPLLDRNRYEQYF. In nucleotides, the CDR3 is TGTGCCAGCAGCCCCCTCCTCGACAGGAACCGCTACGAGCAGTACTTC.

The gene calls are TRBV27 and TRBJ2-7; 11 bases are shared with TRBD2. With V trimmed by 8 bases and J by 7 bases, 10 bases remained unmatched. The CDR3 consists of 14 residues. Looked up from germline, CDR1 is MNHEY and CDR2 is SMNVEV (reference sequence). The CDR3 here is CASGELAGVSEQYF. The DNA of the CDR3 is TGTGCCAGCGGAGAACTAGCGGGAGTGTCTGAGCAGTACTTC.

V is TRBV28 and J is TRBJ2-1; 11 nucleotides match TRBD2. The germline V gene has CDR1 MDHEN and CDR2 SYDVKM. The CDR3 spans 15 residues. V lost 2 bases, J lost 12 bases, and 9 bases stayed unmatched. The CDR3 sequence is CASSLPGLAGRGQFF. The CDR3 DNA is TGTGCCAGCAGTTTACCAGGACTAGCGGGTAGGGGGCAGTTCTTC.